The clone carrying this T cell receptor (beta chain) was recorded a few times. No antigen is known for it. This sample stems from a study of blood T cells in healthy people across ages. General study results and limits: Investigators treated diversity estimates from one million T cells as underestimates. Higher naive T cell percentage went strongly together with higher TCR beta diversity. In older individuals, TCR beta diversity per million T cells was lower, falling roughly linearly with age.

The V gene lost 4 bases and the J gene lost 3 bases, with 12 bases spanning the gap. The CDR3 loop spans 14 amino acids. CDR1 SGHTA and CDR2 FQGNSA come from the germline V gene. PCR was performed a second time for about 7 to 12 cycles using a sample-barcoded 5' primer and a J-beta primer mix. Every sample gave at least 3 million paired-end reads containing CDR3. One entry per CDR3 protein, called by TCRdb with MiXCR from the 5' RACE reads. This sample has about 1,800,000 distinct CDR3 sequences, with approximately 30% found just once. Sample: blood. The sequence came from a woman younger than 45 in good health. The chain carries TRBV7-2 and TRBJ2-5; possibly TRBD1 for D (6 bases). CDR3 DNA: TGTGCCAGCAGCTCGACTAAGGGGGAAGAGACCCAGTACTTC. As protein: CASSSTKGEETQYF. Combining the CDR3 with reference TRBV7-2 and TRBJ2-5 gives the whole variable domain GAGVSQSPSNKVTEKGKDVELRCDPISGHTALYWYRQSLGQGLEFLIYFQGNSAPDKSGLPSDRFSAERTGGSVSTLTIQRTQQEDSAVYLCASSSTKGEETQYFGPGTRLLVL.